These 15 T cell receptor beta chains were all obtained from the same sample, sequenced in a study of T cell responses to AZD1222 COVID-19 vaccine (dated by TCRdb to about 2021). The library was generated by the immunoSEQ multiplex PCR assay. TCRdb provides this immuneACCESS table in a form limited to in-frame rearrangements. Some clones are lacking; in checked studies, under half of them reflect an unresolved V gene, and why the rest are absent is not known. Here the sample has about 110,000 clones; roughly nine tenths occur a single time. Jointly, the top ten make up about 1.2% of the sample. In light of the paper, this sample's time point label describes: baseline before first vaccination. The material sequenced was peripheral blood, taken on day 0 of AZD1222 vaccination. Receptors originate from an adult in good health.

The CDR3 reads CAWQTGSPLHF. In nucleotides, the CDR3 is TGTGCCTGGCAGACAGGGTCACCCCTCCACTTT. The V gene is TRBV30, the J gene TRBJ1-6; 7 bases line up with TRBD1. Germline V gene lookup returns CDR1 GTSNPN and CDR2 SVGIG (reference sequence). The CDR3 has 11 amino acids. Trimming cost V 5 bases and J 10 bases; bases outside gene matches: 2.

The V call is TRBV7-2, the J call TRBJ2-1; TRBD2 matches at 12 bases. In germline, CDR1 is SGHTA, CDR2 FQGNSA. CDR3 length: 15 residues. The ends lost 5 bases at V and 7 bases at J; junction bases unmatched: 6. CDR3: CASSPTSGRPNEQFF. The CDR3 bases are TGTGCCAGCAGCCCGACTAGCGGGAGACCAAATGAGCAGTTCTTC.

V gene TRBV7-2 combines with J gene TRBJ2-2, with D maybe TRBD2 (5 bases). Trimming stripped 4 bases from V and 8 bases from J, with 14 bases between. This CDR3 region has 14 residues. Per germline, CDR1 SGHTA and CDR2 FQGNSA. The CDR3 DNA reads TGTGCCAGCAGCTCCCGGGGAGCATTAGGGGAGCTGTTTTTT. Its protein is CASSSRGALGELFF.

V is TRBV10-3 and J is TRBJ1-2; D remains unclear. V dropped 2 bases and J dropped 0 bases, with 1 base sitting between them. CDR1 is ENHRY and CDR2 is SYGVKD in the germline V gene. The CDR3 contains 12 residues. The CDR3 DNA follows: TGTGCCATCAGTGAGCCTAACTATGGCTACACCTTC. Its translation: CAISEPNYGYTF.

The CDR3 bases are TGTGCCAGCAGACCCCCAGGGGGAATCGGTGGCTACACCTTC. This translates into CASRPPGGIGGYTF. The chain is built from TRBV6-5 and TRBJ1-2; 7 bases are shared with TRBD1. V trimming: 6 bases; J trimming: 7 bases; junction bases outside the gene matches: 11. The CDR3 totals 14 residues. Germline CDR1 and CDR2: MNHEY and SVGAGI.

This rearrangement joins TRBV10-3 to TRBJ1-3; no firm D call. The CDR3 totals 16 residues. CDR1 is ENHRY, CDR2 SYGVKD, per germline. The V and J ends lost 1 base and 0 bases respectively, with 10 bases between them. The CDR3 coding sequence is TGTGCCATCAGTGAGTTTGGGGATTCCTCTGGAAACACCATATATTTT. Its protein product is CAISEFGDSSGNTIYF.

This chain links TRBV7-2 with TRBJ2-3; 12 positions agree with TRBD2. CDR1 and CDR2 (germline): SGHTA, FQGNSA. After removal of 5 bases from V and 2 bases from J, the junction contained 8 bases not matched to a gene. This CDR3 is 17 amino acids long. The CDR3 loop is CASSQLAGGQLTDTQYF. The CDR3 nucleotides are TGTGCCAGCAGCCAACTAGCGGGGGGACAACTCACAGATACGCAGTATTTT.

The chain uses TRBV20-1 and TRBJ2-3; 7 bases align to TRBD1. Germline assignment: CDR1 DFQATT and CDR2 SNEGSKA (reference sequence). The CDR3 is made up of 14 amino acids. J was trimmed by 2 bases and V by 3 bases; bases with no gene match: 5. For the CDR3, the DNA is TGCAGTGCTAGTGAAGGGGGCGTCACAGATACGCAGTATTTT. It codes for CSASEGGVTDTQYF.

The chain is built from TRBV3-1 (or the pseudogene TRBV3-2) and TRBJ2-5, with 10 nucleotides matching TRBD1. The germline V gene encodes CDR1 LGHDT and CDR2 YNNKEL (reference sequence). This CDR3 has 17 amino acids. The J segment lost 0 bases and the V segment lost 0 bases, leaving 4 bases of the junction unmatched. CDR3 residues: CASSQDRGQGYQETQYF. DNA for the CDR3: TGTGCCAGCAGCCAAGATCGGGGACAGGGGTACCAAGAGACCCAGTACTTC.

The rearrangement uses TRBV4-3 and TRBJ1-5; unclear D gene. V gave up 0 bases and J gave up 2 bases, with 5 bases separating them. The CDR3 runs to 14 residues. Per germline, CDR1 LGHNA and CDR2 YSLEER. CDR3 in amino acids: CASSQEIGNQPQHF. CDR3 sequence (DNA): TGCGCCAGCAGCCAAGAAATTGGCAATCAGCCCCAGCATTTT.

The chain combines TRBV5-5 with TRBJ1-4; D is undetermined. The V gene lost 4 bases and the J gene lost 7 bases, with 8 bases spanning the gap. There are 12 residues in the CDR3. Germline V gene lookup returns CDR1 SGHKS and CDR2 YYEKEE (reference sequence). The CDR3 loop reads CASSRSGEKLFF. The CDR3 DNA is TGTGCCAGCAGCCGGAGTGGTGAAAAACTGTTTTTT.

This chain links TRBV5-6 with TRBJ2-1; TRBD1 is a possible D gene (5 bases). This CDR3 has 12 residues. Germline V gives CDR1 SGHDT, CDR2 YYEEEE. V was clipped by 3 bases and J by 8 bases, with 9 bases between them. CDR3 residues: CASSSGSHEQFF. The DNA of the CDR3 is TGTGCCAGCAGCTCAGGGTCCCATGAGCAGTTCTTC.

CDR3 region: CASSVVPPDRGTDTQYF. CDR3 bases: TGTGCCAGCAGCGTAGTACCCCCGGACAGGGGCACAGATACGCAGTATTTT. J is TRBJ2-3 and V is TRBV9; TRBD1 matches 8 bases. The CDR3 length is 17 residues. Germline-derived CDR1 and CDR2 are SGDLS and YYNGEE. V gave up 0 bases and J gave up 1 base; unmatched junction bases: 7. Combining the CDR3 with reference TRBV9 and TRBJ2-3 gives the whole variable domain DSGVTQTPKHLITATGQRVTLRCSPRSGDLSVYWYQQSLDQGLQFLIQYYNGEERAKGNILERFSAQQFPDLHSELNLSSLELGDSALYFCASSVVPPDRGTDTQYFGPGTRLTVL.

V gene TRBV5-8 combines with J gene TRBJ1-3; D remains unclear. Germline V gene sequence: CDR1 SGHTS, CDR2 YDEGEE. The V gene lost 0 bases and the J gene lost 0 bases, with 13 bases spanning the gap. This CDR3 region has 17 residues. The CDR3 nucleotides read TGTGCCAGCAGCTTGGCCCCAGAGTTTTACTCTGGAAACACCATATATTTT. This encodes CASSLAPEFYSGNTIYF.

This clone was seen once. V and J are TRBV18 and TRBJ1-4; D not certain. Trimming removed 1 base at V and 8 bases at J, with 5 bases between. This CDR3 comprises 12 residues. Germline CDR1 is KGHSH and CDR2 is LQKENI. As DNA, the CDR3 is TGTGCCAGCTCACCACAGAAGGAAAAACTGTTTTTT. Amino acids: CASSPQKEKLFF.